This T cell receptor (beta chain) was found in a study of T-cell reconstitution after alpha-beta-depleted transplantation in children. General study points: It was reported that alpha-beta T cells came from several hundred expanded graft clones (about two months after transplant).

The library targeted TCRbeta and was prepared with unique molecular identifiers. TCRdb redid the calling of the PCR reads with MiXCR, one entry per CDR3 protein. This sample has about 300,000 distinct CDR3 sequences, with about 9.5% found just once. In this sample, this clonotype is medium-sized (0.01 to 0.1%). Its antigen is not known. At one end, the junction sequence differs from germline, possibly due to a read error. Germline-derived CDR1 and CDR2 are SGHRS and YFSETQ. The CDR3 sequence is 13 residues long. The J gene is TRBJ2-6, the V gene TRBV5-1; the D is unclear. Sequences were derived from PBMCs, sampled before TCRalphabeta/CD19-depleted stem cell transplant. This sequence originates from a boy less than two years old with acute myeloid leukemia, due to receive a stem cell transplant. In DNA form, the CDR3 reads TGTGCCAGCAGCTTAGCTGGGGCCAACGTCCTGACTTTC. It yields the protein CASSLAGANVLTF.